The 21 T cell receptor beta chains below come from one sample, sequenced in a study of cytomegalovirus exposure and HLA in healthy donors. 13 Jbeta primers and 60 Vbeta primers were used for the PCR. Sequencing was performed with immunoSEQ multiplex PCR; in TCRdb, only in-frame clones are kept and a portion is missing. Of about 90,000 clones listed, approximately 60% are singletons. Material for sequencing was PBMCs. Receptor source: a woman between 45 and 60 years old in good health and CMV-seropositive.

This rearrangement joins TRBV14 to TRBJ2-6; 7 bases line up with TRBD1. Germline trimming cut 6 bases from V and 0 bases from J; bases unmatched to any gene: 2. CDR1 and CDR2 from the germline V gene are SGHDN and FVKESK. CDR3 length: 15 amino acids. As DNA, the CDR3 is TGTGCCAGCAGTCGGACAGGCTCTGGGGCCAACGTCCTGACTTTC. This encodes CASSRTGSGANVLTF.

The chain has TRBV28 and TRBJ1-2; 8 nucleotides line up with TRBD1. The CDR3 extends over 14 amino acids. With V trimmed by 5 bases and J by 8 bases, 10 bases remained unmatched. Germline-derived CDR1 and CDR2 are MDHEN and SYDVKM. The CDR3 sequence: CASSRRQGWLGYTF. Here the CDR3 DNA reads TGTGCCAGCAGTAGGAGACAGGGGTGGTTAGGCTACACCTTC.

This clone was recorded only once. The rearrangement links TRBV28 to TRBJ1-2; 7 nucleotides line up with TRBD1. V shed 5 bases and J 4 bases; nucleotides not matched to a gene: 7. The CDR3 sequence is 14 residues long. Germline lookup yields CDR1 MDHEN and CDR2 SYDVKM. The CDR3 DNA is TGTGCCAGCAGTATACGGGACAGCGGCTATGGCTACACCTTC. Encoded protein: CASSIRDSGYGYTF.

The sample holds a few counts of this clone. The chain employs TRBV11-2 and TRBJ1-2; D is undetermined. Germline V gives CDR1 SGHAT, CDR2 FQNNGV. The germline V and J ends were trimmed by 5 bases and 2 bases, with 6 bases remaining between them. The CDR3 runs to 12 residues. The CDR3 spells CASSAENYGYTF. The CDR3, as DNA: TGTGCCAGCAGCGCGGAGAACTATGGCTACACCTTC.

V and J are TRBV10-3 and TRBJ2-7; no firm D call. This CDR3 contains 14 residues. Trimming removed 5 bases from V and 3 bases from J, with 14 bases in between. Germline CDR1 is ENHRY and CDR2 is SYGVKD. CDR3 residues: CAISSSDHYYEQYF. CDR3 DNA sequence: TGTGCCATCAGTTCAAGCGATCACTACTACGAGCAGTACTTC.

The gene calls are TRBV30 and TRBJ1-4, with 10 bases matching TRBD1. CDR3 length equals 15 residues. CDR1 GTSNPN and CDR2 SVGIG come from the germline V gene (reference sequence). Trimming cost V 0 bases and J 6 bases; bases outside gene matches: 4. CDR3: CAWSVLGTGDEKLFF. The CDR3 bases are TGTGCCTGGAGTGTACTCGGGACAGGGGATGAAAAACTGTTTTTT. Looking up the rest from reference TRBV30 and TRBJ1-4 gives the full variable domain: SQTIHQWPATLVQPVGSPLSLECTVEGTSNPNLYWYRQAAGRGLQLLFYSVGIGQISSEVPQNLSASRPQDRQFILSSKKLLLSDSGFYLCAWSVLGTGDEKLFFGSGTQLSVL.

This clone was seen only once. This chain uses TRBV7-2 with TRBJ2-2, with D maybe TRBD2 (7 bases). V lost 8 bases, J lost 6 bases, and 28 bases lay in between. This CDR3 comprises 18 residues. CDR1 is SGHTA, CDR2 FQGNSA, per germline. CDR3 nucleotides: TGTGCCAGCGACCCCGTGGGAGGGGGGCTATCGTATTCCGGGGAGCTGTTTTTT. Translated, it gives CASDPVGGGLSYSGELFF.

The chain carries TRBV7-9 and TRBJ1-1; 9 nucleotides agree with TRBD1. Losses at the gene ends were 7 bases for V and 3 bases for J; bases not matched to a gene: 9. This CDR3 region has 15 residues. The germline CDR1 and CDR2 sequences are SEHNR and FQNEAQ (reference sequence). CDR3 residues: CASTPRDRVDTEAFF. The DNA of the CDR3 is TGTGCCAGCACCCCCCGGGACAGGGTGGACACTGAAGCTTTCTTT. The full variable domain, with the rest looked up from reference TRBV7-9 and TRBJ1-1, is DTGVSQNPRHKITKRGQNVTFRCDPISEHNRLYWYRQTLGQGPEFLTYFQNEAQLEKSRLLSDRFSAERPKGSFSTLEIQRTEQGDSAMYLCASTPRDRVDTEAFFGQGTRLTVV.

The sample holds a few counts of this clone. CDR3 nucleotides: TGTGCCAGCAGCTTAGCTCTGTATCTAATCGGGGAGCAGTACTTC. This translates into CASSLALYLIGEQYF. V and J are TRBV11-2 and TRBJ2-7, with D unclear. CDR3 length: 15 residues. Trimming shortened V by 1 base and J by 7 bases, and 17 bases separated the two germline ends. From germline, CDR1 is SGHAT and CDR2 FQNNGV.

V usage is TRBV6-5 and J usage is TRBJ1-2; TRBD1 matches 7 bases. The CDR3 has 16 amino acids. Germline values: CDR1 MNHEY, CDR2 SVGAGI. J gave up 2 bases and V 0 bases, and 6 bases lay outside the gene matches. The CDR3 DNA follows: TGTGCCAGCAGTTACTCGTCGACAGGGAGGAACTATGGCTACACCTTC. Its protein product is CASSYSSTGRNYGYTF.

V and J are TRBV6-5 and TRBJ2-7, with 7 bases that match TRBD1. The CDR3 covers 13 residues. V lost 4 bases, J lost 4 bases, and 4 bases stayed unmatched. Germline CDR1 and CDR2: MNHEY and SVGAGI. The CDR3 spells CASSFSGGYEQYF. In DNA form, the CDR3 reads TGTGCCAGCAGTTTTTCAGGGGGATACGAGCAGTACTTC.

This chain uses TRBV14 with TRBJ2-7, with D perhaps matching TRBD2 (5 bases). The CDR3 covers 14 residues. CDR1 and CDR2 (germline): SGHDN, FVKESK. V was shortened by 0 bases and J by 1 base, with 7 bases between the two germline ends. The CDR3 region is CASSQDRTSYEQYF. DNA for the CDR3: TGTGCCAGCAGCCAAGATAGGACTTCCTACGAGCAGTACTTC.

This clone showed up just a few times. The chain couples TRBV6-5 to TRBJ1-2, with 9 bases lining up with TRBD1. CDR1 and CDR2 from the germline V gene are MNHEY and SVGAGI. V dropped 2 bases and J dropped 3; count of bases not matched to a gene: 4. The CDR3 sequence is 15 residues long. For the CDR3, the DNA is TGTGCCAGCAGTTACCAGGACAGGGGTCACTATGGCTACACCTTC. It yields the protein CASSYQDRGHYGYTF.

The CDR3 nucleotides read TGTGCCAGCAGTTCTACCTACGAGCAGTACTTC. The encoded protein is CASSSTYEQYF. The rearrangement links TRBV28 to TRBJ2-7; D call uncertain. The CDR3 loop spans 11 amino acids. CDR1 is MDHEN, CDR2 SYDVKM, per germline. V lost 4 bases and J 2 bases, leaving 3 bases between the germline ends.

This clone has a handful of counts. V gene TRBV19 combines with J gene TRBJ1-6, with a weak D call TRBD1 (5 bases). This CDR3 is built from 12 residues. The germline V and J ends were trimmed by 7 bases and 6 bases, with 7 bases remaining between them. Germline assignment: CDR1 LNHDA and CDR2 SQIVND (reference sequence). The CDR3, as DNA: TGTGCCAGTAATGGGGCTAATTCACCCCTCCACTTT. Its protein is CASNGANSPLHF.

The genes are TRBV29-1 and TRBJ1-2; no clear D. CDR1 SQVTM and CDR2 ANQGSEA come from the germline V gene. The CDR3 totals 11 residues. The V and J ends lost 4 bases and 7 bases respectively, with 10 bases between them. DNA for the CDR3: TGCAGCGTTGGGGCCGGTACTGGCTACACCTTC. This codes for CSVGAGTGYTF.

The CDR3 DNA is TGCGCCAGCAGCCCCGTCGGACAGGGCAAAGCGGACTATGGCTACACCTTC. Amino acids: CASSPVGQGKADYGYTF. The chain recombines TRBV5-1 with TRBJ1-2; 8 bases are a match to TRBD1. The CDR3 contains 17 residues. Germline CDR1 is SGHRS and CDR2 is YFSETQ. After removal of 4 bases from V and 3 bases from J, the junction contained 14 bases not matched to a gene.

This clone was seen only once. The chain's CDR3 is CAWSTLNTNEKLFF. The DNA for the CDR3 is TGTGCCTGGAGTACCCTGAATACAAATGAAAAACTGTTTTTT. The V and J genes are TRBV30 and TRBJ1-4; unclear D gene. The germline V gene encodes CDR1 GTSNPN and CDR2 SVGIG (reference sequence). The CDR3 runs to 14 residues. V lost 2 bases and J 5 bases, leaving 12 bases between the germline ends. The full variable domain, with the rest looked up from reference TRBV30 and TRBJ1-4, is SQTIHQWPATLVQPVGSPLSLECTVEGTSNPNLYWYRQAAGRGLQLLFYSVGIGQISSEVPQNLSASRPQDRQFILSSKKLLLSDSGFYLCAWSTLNTNEKLFFGSGTQLSVL.

The table lists this clone with a count of one. The CDR3 is CASSEVSSNQPQHF. The CDR3 nucleotides read TGTGCCAGCAGTGAAGTTAGCTCCAATCAGCCCCAGCATTTT. V gene TRBV6-1 combines with J gene TRBJ1-5; no firm D call. The V and J ends lost 1 base and 3 bases respectively, with 7 bases between them. The CDR3 extends over 14 amino acids. Germline V gives CDR1 MNHNS, CDR2 SASEGT.

The rearrangement joins TRBV28 to TRBJ1-5; D is possibly TRBD1 (6 bases). Germline values: CDR1 MDHEN, CDR2 SYDVKM. This CDR3 contains 15 residues. V lost 5 bases and J lost 0, with 11 bases in between. The CDR3 spells CASSLGGDSNQPQHF. The DNA of the CDR3 is TGTGCCAGCAGTCTAGGGGGGGATAGCAATCAGCCCCAGCATTTT.

The chain links TRBV27 to TRBJ2-3; TRBD2 matches 11 bases. Germline V gene lookup returns CDR1 MNHEY and CDR2 SMNVEV (reference sequence). With 3 bases clipped from V and 5 bases from J, the junction kept 1 base outside the gene matches. This CDR3 spans 14 amino acids. The CDR3 here is CASSFLAGGDTQYF. The CDR3 coding sequence is TGTGCCAGCAGTTTTCTAGCGGGGGGAGATACGCAGTATTTT.